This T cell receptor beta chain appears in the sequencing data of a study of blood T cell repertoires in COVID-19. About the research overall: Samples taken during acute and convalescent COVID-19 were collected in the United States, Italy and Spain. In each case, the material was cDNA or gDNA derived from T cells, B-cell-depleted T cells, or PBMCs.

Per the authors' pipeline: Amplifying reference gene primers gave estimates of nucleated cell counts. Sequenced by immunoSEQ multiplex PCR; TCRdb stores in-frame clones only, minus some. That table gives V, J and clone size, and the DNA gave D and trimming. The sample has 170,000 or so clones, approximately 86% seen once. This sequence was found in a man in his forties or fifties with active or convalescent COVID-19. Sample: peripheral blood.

The CDR3 region has the DNA TGCGCCAGCAGTCAACCTAGCGGTAGCTCCACAGATACGCAGTATTTT. It translates to CASSQPSGSSTDTQYF. V is TRBV23-1 and J is TRBJ2-3; 7 bases line up with TRBD2. TRBV23-1 is annotated as an ORF whose role is uncertain. There are 16 residues in the CDR3. With 2 bases clipped from V and 2 bases from J, the junction kept 7 bases outside the gene matches.